The rows below give T cell receptor beta chains drawn from one sample of a study of blood T cells in healthy people across ages. From the 5' RACE reads, TCRdb called clonotypes with MiXCR, one entry per CDR3 protein. The table records about 680,000 distinct CDR3 sequences, approximately 49% of them present only once. The sequenced sample consisted of blood. The receptors shown here come from a woman between 55 and 75 years old in good health. Each CDR3 is given with its conserved first and last residue. Each record gives: D gene, J gene, clone size, V gene, CDR3 DNA, CDR3 protein. The D gene is left open where the match is weak. Only some rows state a clone size, as once, few, many or a class for expanded clones.

>TRBD2|TRBJ2-3|-|TRBV11-3
TGTGCCAGCAACTTAGGTATCGGCGGGAGGGGAGATACGCAGTATTTT
CASNLGIGGRGDTQYF
>-|TRBJ2-1|-|TRBV4-2
TGTGCCAGCAGCCAAGCCCTAACTAGCTATGATGAGCAGTTCTTC
CASSQALTSYDEQFF
>-|TRBJ2-7|few|TRBV5-6
TGTGCCAGCAGCCTCCCGCGCGGGACAGTCTCCTACGAGCAGTACTTC
CASSLPRGTVSYEQYF
>TRBD1|TRBJ1-2|-|TRBV30
TGTGCCTGGAAAGGGGACAGGGGGCGCGGCTATGGCTACACCTTC
CAWKGDRGRGYGYTF
>-|TRBJ2-7|few|TRBV2
TGTGCCAGCAGGCCCAGCCCCTACGAGCAGTACTTC
CASRPSPYEQYF
>-|TRBJ2-5|-|TRBV7-2
TGTGCCAGCAGTCTGGGATTGTTAGAGACCCAGTACTTC
CASSLGLLETQYF
>TRBD2|TRBJ2-7|-|TRBV20-1
TGCAGTGCCGGACTAGCGGGGAACTACGAGCAGTACTTC
CSAGLAGNYEQYF
>-|TRBJ2-1|few|TRBV29-1
TGCAGCGTTGAGCAACTAGTTTATGAGCAGTTCTTC
CSVEQLVYEQFF
>TRBD2|TRBJ2-7|-|TRBV20-1
TGCAGTGCTAGAAGTAGCGGGAGATTCGAGCAGTACTTC
CSARSSGRFEQYF
>-|TRBJ2-1|-|TRBV6-5
TGTGCCAGCAGTTACTCGCGGGGCAGGGGATACAATGAGCAGTTCTTC
CASSYSRGRGYNEQFF